A selection of T cell receptor beta chains follows, all from one sample in a study of shared clonotypes between healthy human individuals. TCRdb's table, derived via immunoSEQ multiplex PCR, lists solely in-frame clones and lacks some. The repertoire holds around 1.9 million clones, with over 85% as singletons. Sequences were obtained from naive CD8+ T cells from PBMCs. These receptors came from a man between 18 and 29 years old in good health. Some clones in this sample may be carry-over from other donors' samples. Both conserved end residues are part of each CDR3. D genes are given only for firm matches. The size of a clone is reported for some rows only, either as once, few or many, or as a class for expanded clones.

TRBJ1-1 | NA | TRBV6-1 | NA | TGTGCCAGCAGCCGGTTTGTCGGAGCGACTGAAGCTTTCTTT | CASSRFVGATEAFF
TRBJ1-2 | NA | TRBV28 | NA | TGTGCCAGCAGAAAACTTGACAGCTACTATGGCTACACCTTC | CASRKLDSYYGYTF
TRBJ1-1 | NA | TRBV4-1 | NA | TGCGCCAGCAGCCAAGTGGGGGCAGGGTCCGCTGAAGCTTTCTTT | CASSQVGAGSAEAFF
TRBJ2-7 | TRBD1 | TRBV30 | NA | TGTGCCTGGAGTGTACTTAGACAGGGGGGCCCCTACGAGCAGTACTTC | CAWSVLRQGGPYEQYF
TRBJ2-2 | NA | TRBV9 | NA | TGTGCCAGCAGCCCGGGGGCAAGGGGGACCGGGGAGCTGTTTTTT | CASSPGARGTGELFF
TRBJ1-1 | NA | TRBV28 | NA | TGTGCCAGCAGTTTTTCACAGCTAATGAACACTGAAGCTTTCTTT | CASSFSQLMNTEAFF
TRBJ2-7 | TRBD2 | TRBV4-2 | NA | TGTGCCAGCAGCCCGGGCGGGCGGGAGTTCGAGCAGTACTTC | CASSPGGREFEQYF
TRBJ2-3 | NA | TRBV9 | NA | TGTGCCAGCAGCGTAGGAGTAGCGGTAAGCACAGATACGCAGTATTTT | CASSVGVAVSTDTQYF
TRBJ2-2 | NA | TRBV27 | NA | TGTGCCAGCACTAACAGGATAAACACCGGGGAGCTGTTTTTT | CASTNRINTGELFF
TRBJ1-1 | TRBD1 | TRBV28 | NA | TGTGCCAGCAGTCGTTCAGGGGGAAACACTGAAGCTTTCTTT | CASSRSGGNTEAFF
TRBJ2-6 | NA | TRBV7-6 | NA | TGTGCCAGCAGCTTAGACCAGAGCTCTGGGGCCAACGTCCTGACTTTC | CASSLDQSSGANVLTF
TRBJ2-1 | TRBD2 | TRBV7-9 | NA | TGTGCCAGCAGCTCTTATACTAGCGGGCATTACAATGAGCAGTTCTTC | CASSSYTSGHYNEQFF
TRBJ1-5 | NA | TRBV5-6 | NA | TGTGCCAGCAGCTTGAAGACTAATCAGCCCCAGCATTTT | CASSLKTNQPQHF
TRBJ2-7 | NA | TRBV7-9 | NA | TGTGCCAGCACTGGGCAGAGCTCCTACGAGCAGTACTTC | CASTGQSSYEQYF
TRBJ1-5 | TRBD1 | TRBV2 | NA | TGTGCCAGCAGTGGAGGGACAGGGGGAGGCAATCAGCCCCAGCATTTT | CASSGGTGGGNQPQHF
TRBJ2-2 | TRBD1 | TRBV7-9 | NA | TGTGCCAGCAGCTCGACTAGACAGGGGCCTATCGGCGGGGAGCTGTTTTTT | CASSSTRQGPIGGELFF
TRBJ2-7 | TRBD2 | TRBV27 | NA | TGTGCCAGCAGTAAGTGGCAGGGGACTAGCGTACCCTACGAGCAGTACTTC | CASSKWQGTSVPYEQYF
TRBJ1-4 | NA | TRBV9 | NA | TGTGCCAGCAGCGTAGTTGACGGGGGACGGACTAATGAAAAACTGTTTTTT | CASSVVDGGRTNEKLFF
TRBJ1-3 | NA | TRBV5-6 | NA | TGTGCCAGCAGCTTAGGAGCGGGTGGAAACACCATATATTTT | CASSLGAGGNTIYF
TRBJ1-4 | TRBD1 | TRBV15 | once | TGTGCCACCAGCCCAGGGACAGGGAAGAGGGAAAAACTGTTTTTT | CATSPGTGKREKLFF
TRBJ2-3 | TRBD2 | TRBV28 | NA | TGTGCCAGCAGTCCCCCCACTAGCGAGACATTTGGGGATACGCAGTATTTT | CASSPPTSETFGDTQYF
TRBJ2-7 | NA | TRBV11-2 | once | TGTGCCAGCAGCGTTGGGTTCAACTACGAGCAGTACTTC | CASSVGFNYEQYF
TRBJ1-1 | NA | TRBV6-1 | NA | TGTGCCATCCAGGGCTATAAAGCTGAAGCTTTCTTT | CAIQGYKAEAFF
TRBJ2-3 | NA | TRBV25-1 | NA | TGTGCCAGCAGTGAATTAGGGGGAACAGATACGCAGTATTTT | CASSELGGTDTQYF
TRBJ1-1 | NA | TRBV11-3 | NA | TGTGCCAGCAGCTTTACAGAGAACACTGAAGCTTTCTTT | CASSFTENTEAFF
TRBJ2-7 | TRBD1 | TRBV29-1 | once | TGCAGCGTCGTAGGGACAGATTTTCCCTACGAGCAGTACTTC | CSVVGTDFPYEQYF